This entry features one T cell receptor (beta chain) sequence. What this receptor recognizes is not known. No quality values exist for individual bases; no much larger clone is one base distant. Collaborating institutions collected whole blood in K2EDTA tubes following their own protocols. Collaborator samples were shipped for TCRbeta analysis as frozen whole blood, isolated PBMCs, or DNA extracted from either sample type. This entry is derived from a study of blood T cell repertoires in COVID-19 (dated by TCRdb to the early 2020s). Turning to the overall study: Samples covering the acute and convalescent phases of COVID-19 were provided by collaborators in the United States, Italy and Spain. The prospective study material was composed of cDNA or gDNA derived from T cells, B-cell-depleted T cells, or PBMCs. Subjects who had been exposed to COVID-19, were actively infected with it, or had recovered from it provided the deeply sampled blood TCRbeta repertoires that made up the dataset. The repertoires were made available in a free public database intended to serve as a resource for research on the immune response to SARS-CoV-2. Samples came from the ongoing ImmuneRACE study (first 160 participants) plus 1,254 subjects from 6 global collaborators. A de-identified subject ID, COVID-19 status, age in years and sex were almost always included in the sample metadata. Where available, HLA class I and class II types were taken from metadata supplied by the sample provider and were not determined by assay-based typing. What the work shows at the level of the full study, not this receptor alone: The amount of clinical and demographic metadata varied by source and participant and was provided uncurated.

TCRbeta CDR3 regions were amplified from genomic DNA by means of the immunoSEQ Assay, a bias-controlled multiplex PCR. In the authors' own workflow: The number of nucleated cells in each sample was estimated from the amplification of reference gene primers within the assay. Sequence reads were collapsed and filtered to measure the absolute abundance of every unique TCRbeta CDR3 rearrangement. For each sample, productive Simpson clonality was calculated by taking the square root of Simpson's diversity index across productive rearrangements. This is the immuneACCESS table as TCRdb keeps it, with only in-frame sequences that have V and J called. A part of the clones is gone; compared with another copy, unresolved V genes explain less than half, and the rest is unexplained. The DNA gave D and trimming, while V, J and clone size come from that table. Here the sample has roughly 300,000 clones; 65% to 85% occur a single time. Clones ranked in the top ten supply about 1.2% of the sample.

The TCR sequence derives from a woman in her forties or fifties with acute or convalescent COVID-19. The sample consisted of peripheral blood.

The DNA sequence follows: TGTGCCAGCAGCTCGAGAAATCAGCCCCAGCATTTT. It codes for CASSSRNQPQHF. The V and J genes are TRBV7-9 and TRBJ1-5, with no D gene named confidently. Relative to germline, V is 4 bases shorter and J is 4 bases shorter, with 5 bases between their ends. Per the germline V gene (reference sequence), SEHNR is the CDR1 and FQNEAQ is the CDR2. CDR3 length: 12 amino acids, cysteine to phenylalanine. Here the CDR3 DNA is all that survives: 36 bases in frame from base 1.